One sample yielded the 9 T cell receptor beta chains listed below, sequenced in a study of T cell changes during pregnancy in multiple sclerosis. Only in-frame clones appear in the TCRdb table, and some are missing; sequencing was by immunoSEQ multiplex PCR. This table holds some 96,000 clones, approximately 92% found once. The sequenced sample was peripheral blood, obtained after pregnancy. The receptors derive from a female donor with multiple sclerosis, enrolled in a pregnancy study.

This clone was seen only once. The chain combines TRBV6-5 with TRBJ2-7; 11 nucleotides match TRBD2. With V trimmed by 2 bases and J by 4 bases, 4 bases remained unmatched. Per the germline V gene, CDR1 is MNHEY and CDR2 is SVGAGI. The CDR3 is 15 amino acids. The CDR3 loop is CASSYRGLAVYEQYF. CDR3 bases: TGTGCCAGCAGTTACAGGGGACTAGCGGTTTACGAGCAGTACTTC.

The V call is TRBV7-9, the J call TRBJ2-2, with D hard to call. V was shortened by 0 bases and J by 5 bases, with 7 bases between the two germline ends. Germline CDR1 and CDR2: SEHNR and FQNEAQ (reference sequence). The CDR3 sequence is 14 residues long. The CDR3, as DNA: TGTGCCAGCAGCTTAGCGAGAATAACCGGGGAGCTGTTTTTT. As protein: CASSLARITGELFF.

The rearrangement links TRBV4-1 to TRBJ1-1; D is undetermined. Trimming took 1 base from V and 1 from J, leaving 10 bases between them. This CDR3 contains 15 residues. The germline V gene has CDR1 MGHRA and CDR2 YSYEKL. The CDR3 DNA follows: TGCGCCAGCAGCCAAGTAGGTCGAGGGAACACTGAAGCTTTCTTT. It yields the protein CASSQVGRGNTEAFF.

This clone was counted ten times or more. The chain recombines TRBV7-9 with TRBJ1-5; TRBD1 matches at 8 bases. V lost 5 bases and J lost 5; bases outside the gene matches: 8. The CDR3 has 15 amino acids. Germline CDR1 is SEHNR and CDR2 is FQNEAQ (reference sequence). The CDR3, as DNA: TGTGCCAGCAGCCCGACAGGGGCCGGGGATCAGCCCCAGCATTTT. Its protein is CASSPTGAGDQPQHF. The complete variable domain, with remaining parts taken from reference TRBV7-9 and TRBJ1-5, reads DTGVSQNPRHKITKRGQNVTFRCDPISEHNRLYWYRQTLGQGPEFLTYFQNEAQLEKSRLLSDRFSAERPKGSFSTLEIQRTEQGDSAMYLCASSPTGAGDQPQHFGDGTRLSIL.

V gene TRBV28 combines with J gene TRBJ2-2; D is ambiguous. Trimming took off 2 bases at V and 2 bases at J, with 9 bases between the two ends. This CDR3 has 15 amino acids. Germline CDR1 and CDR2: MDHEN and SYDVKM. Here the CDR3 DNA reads TGTGCCAGCAGTTTACGACAAGTCAACACCGGGGAGCTGTTTTTT. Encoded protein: CASSLRQVNTGELFF.

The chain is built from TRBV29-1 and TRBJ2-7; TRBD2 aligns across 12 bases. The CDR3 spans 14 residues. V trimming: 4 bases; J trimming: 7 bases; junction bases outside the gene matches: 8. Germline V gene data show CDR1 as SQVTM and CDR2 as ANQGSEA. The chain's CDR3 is CSVALAGGASEQYF. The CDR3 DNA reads TGCAGCGTTGCCCTAGCGGGAGGGGCGTCGGAGCAGTACTTC.

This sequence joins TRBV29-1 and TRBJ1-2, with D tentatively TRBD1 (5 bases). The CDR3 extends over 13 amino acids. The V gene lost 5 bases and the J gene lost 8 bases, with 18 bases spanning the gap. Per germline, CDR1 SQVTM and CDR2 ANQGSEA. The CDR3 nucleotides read TGCAGCGTTAACCGAGGAGGGGCTTGGGGCTACACCTTC. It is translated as CSVNRGGAWGYTF.

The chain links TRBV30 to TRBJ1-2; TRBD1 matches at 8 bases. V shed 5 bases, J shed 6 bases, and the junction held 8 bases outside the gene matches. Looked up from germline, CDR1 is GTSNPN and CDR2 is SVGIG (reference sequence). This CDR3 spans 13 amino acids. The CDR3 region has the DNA TGTGCCTGGGGTATTCAGGGGGCGGATGGCTACACCTTC. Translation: CAWGIQGADGYTF.

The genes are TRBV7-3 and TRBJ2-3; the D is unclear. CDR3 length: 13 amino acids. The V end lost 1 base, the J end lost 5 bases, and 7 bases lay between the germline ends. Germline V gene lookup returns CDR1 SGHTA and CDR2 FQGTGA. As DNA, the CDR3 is TGTGCCAGCAGCTTAAGTCCCAGAGATACGCAGTATTTT. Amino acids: CASSLSPRDTQYF.